The 14 T cell receptor beta chains in this list originate from one sample, sequenced in a study of T-cell reconstitution after alpha-beta-depleted transplantation in children. Unique molecular identifiers tagged the TCRbeta library. TCRdb ran MiXCR on the PCR reads and lists one entry per CDR3 protein. The repertoire consists of around 200,000 distinct CDR3 sequences, with about 6.4% occurring once and the leading ten covering approximately 3%. The sample in question was PBMCs from the stem cell graft donor, obtained from the stem cell graft. All receptors derive from a human donor who donated a stem cell graft to a child with Wiskott-Aldrich syndrome.

This clonotype was seen ten or more times. The genes are TRBV12-3 or TRBV12-4 and TRBJ2-1; D not certain. The CDR3 sequence is 14 residues long. V lost 6 bases to trimming and J lost 1 base, with 10 bases between them. The CDR3 DNA is TGTGCCAGCAGGACGGTGGGGTCCTACAATGAGCAGTTCTTC. Amino acids: CASRTVGSYNEQFF.

This clonotype was detected ten times or more. The chain has TRBV6-5 and TRBJ2-7, with D hard to call. In germline, CDR1 is MNHEY, CDR2 SVGAGI. CDR3 length: 12 residues. The ends were cut back, 7 bases at V and 2 bases at J, with 9 bases in the middle. The CDR3 region has the DNA TGTGCCAGCAAAGGCGTCGCCTACGAGCAGTACTTC. Translated: CASKGVAYEQYF.

Ten or more counts support this clonotype. The chain carries TRBV7-9 and TRBJ1-1; D unresolved. V gave up 6 bases and J gave up 4 bases, with 18 bases separating them. Germline CDR1 SEHNR, CDR2 FQNEAQ (reference sequence). The CDR3 runs 15 residues. CDR3 region: CASSIGRQRVTEAFF. The CDR3 DNA reads TGTGCCAGCAGTATCGGACGTCAAAGAGTCACTGAAGCTTTCTTT.

This clonotype appeared many times. The V gene is TRBV7-2, the J gene TRBJ1-3; D ambiguous. The CDR3 runs 15 residues. The V gene lost 0 bases and the J gene lost 0 bases, with 6 bases spanning the gap. Germline CDR1 reads SGHTA; CDR2 reads FQGNSA. CDR3 coding DNA: TGTGCCAGCAGCTTAGCCGACTTCTCTGGAAACACCATATATTTT. Protein: CASSLADFSGNTIYF.

This clonotype was seen ten or more times. This chain links TRBV10-3 with TRBJ2-1; 9 bases align to TRBD2. Germline CDR1 is ENHRY and CDR2 is SYGVKD. The CDR3 covers 16 residues. Trimming removed 6 bases from V and 5 bases from J; junction bases left unmatched: 11. The CDR3 is CAISSSGGRDNNEQFF. The CDR3 DNA is TGTGCCATCAGCAGTAGCGGGGGCAGGGATAACAATGAGCAGTTCTTC.

This clonotype was picked up many times. This sequence joins TRBV29-1 and TRBJ2-7, with D perhaps being TRBD1 or TRBD2 (6 bases each). This CDR3 region has 15 residues. Germline V gene sequence: CDR1 SQVTM, CDR2 ANQGSEA. Trimming took off 0 bases at V and 0 bases at J, with 12 bases between the two ends. CDR3 protein: CSVEDPTGASYEQYF. The CDR3 coding sequence is TGCAGCGTTGAAGATCCGACGGGGGCCTCCTACGAGCAGTACTTC.

The table lists this clonotype with many counts. This rearrangement joins TRBV6-5 to TRBJ2-5; D is ambiguous. Germline CDR1 reads MNHEY; CDR2 reads SVGAGI. V dropped 2 bases and J dropped 4 bases, with 11 bases sitting between them. CDR3 size: 14 residues. The CDR3: CASSYGSPGETQYF. CDR3 nucleotide sequence: TGTGCCAGCAGTTACGGGTCACCGGGAGAGACCCAGTACTTC.

In its sample, this clonotype was seen many times. The chain carries TRBV20-1 and TRBJ2-7, with TRBD2 matching over 12 bases. The CDR3 contains 15 residues. CDR1 DFQATT and CDR2 SNEGSKA come from the germline V gene (reference sequence). V gave up 6 bases and J gave up 0 bases; unmatched junction bases: 6. The CDR3 here is CSAPSTSGSSYEQYF. The DNA for the CDR3 is TGCAGTGCACCCTCGACTAGCGGGAGCTCCTACGAGCAGTACTTC.

The chain employs TRBV2 and TRBJ2-2, with D unresolved. Germline CDR1 and CDR2: SNHLY and FYNNEI. The length of the CDR3 is 12 residues. V dropped 6 bases and J dropped 3 bases, with 5 bases sitting between them. The chain's CDR3 is CASRPDTGELFF. The DNA for the CDR3 is TGTGCCAGCAGACCAGACACCGGGGAGCTGTTTTTT.

The gene calls are TRBV19 and TRBJ2-1, with 8 bases aligning to TRBD1. The CDR3 length is 15 residues. V shed 3 bases and J 7 bases; nucleotides not matched to a gene: 8. CDR1 is LNHDA and CDR2 is SQIVND in the germline V gene (reference sequence). CDR3: CASSMSTGVLNEQFF. The DNA of the CDR3 is TGTGCCAGTAGTATGTCGACAGGGGTTCTGAATGAGCAGTTCTTC.

Ten or more counts support this clonotype. The rearrangement links TRBV29-1 to TRBJ2-6; D uncertain. The CDR3 loop spans 17 amino acids. Germline V lookup: CDR1 SQVTM, CDR2 ANQGSEA. Between the trimmed V and J ends, which lost 4 bases and 0 bases, there was a span of 16 bases. The CDR3 sequence is CSVGLSPSSSGANVLTF. For the CDR3, the DNA is TGCAGCGTTGGACTGTCCCCTTCGAGCTCTGGGGCCAACGTCCTGACTTTC. Together with reference TRBV29-1 and TRBJ2-6, the CDR3 gives the full variable domain: SAVISQKPSRDICQRGTSLTIQCQVDSQVTMMFWYRQQPGQSLTLIATANQGSEATYESGFVIDKFPISRPNLTFSTLTVSNMSPEDSSIYLCSVGLSPSSSGANVLTFGAGSRLTVL.

This clonotype was detected ten times or more. The rearrangement links TRBV4-1 to TRBJ2-7, with D possibly being TRBD1 or TRBD2 (6 bases each). Trimming shortened V by 3 bases and J by 2 bases, and 14 bases separated the two germline ends. The CDR3 spans 15 residues. Germline CDR1 reads MGHRA; CDR2 reads YSYEKL. Written as DNA, the CDR3 is TGCGCCAGCAGCCACGCCGGAGGGGGGACCTACGAGCAGTACTTC. Its translation: CASSHAGGGTYEQYF.

Ten or more counts support this clonotype. The J gene is TRBJ2-2, the V gene TRBV10-3; D is unresolved. This CDR3 has 13 amino acids. CDR1 and CDR2 (germline): ENHRY, SYGVKD. V was trimmed by 0 bases and J by 7 bases, leaving 6 bases between them. This chain's CDR3 is CAISESSYGELFF. The CDR3 nucleotides are TGTGCCATCAGTGAGTCTTCTTACGGGGAGCTGTTTTTT.

This clonotype occurred many times. The CDR3 reads CATARVAGQGTQYF. CDR3 in DNA: TGTGCCACCGCTCGGGTTGCGGGCCAGGGTACGCAGTATTTT. The chain carries TRBV10-3 and TRBJ2-3, with D perhaps matching TRBD1 or TRBD2 (5 bases each). This CDR3 region has 14 residues. V lost 10 bases to trimming and J lost 8 bases, with 22 bases between them. Germline V gene sequence: CDR1 ENHRY, CDR2 SYGVKD.